The rows below give T cell receptor beta chains drawn from one sample of a study of blood T cell repertoires in COVID-19. The data were produced by immunoSEQ multiplex PCR, yet TCRdb's version contains in-frame clones alone and is incomplete. The sample contains roughly 230,000 clones, about 86% of which appear only once. Sample: peripheral blood. The receptor source for this set is a man between 50 and 59 years old with active or convalescent COVID-19. CDR3s include the opening cysteine and the closing phenylalanine or tryptophan. The D gene is left open where the match is weak. Size tells how often a clone was seen (once, few, many) or the class of an expanded clone, and some rows leave it out.

TRBV19,.,TRBJ1-2,.,TGTGCCAGTAGTCCCGTGGGGACAAGTTATGGCTACACCTTC,CASSPVGTSYGYTF
TRBV5-6,.,TRBJ1-1,.,TGTGCCAGCAGCTTGCGGGCGGGGATGAACACTGAAGCTTTCTTT,CASSLRAGMNTEAFF
TRBV18,.,TRBJ2-7,TRBD2,TGTGCCAGCTCACCAGCGGGACTAGCGGGGGCCCAATCTTACGAGCAGTACTTC,CASSPAGLAGAQSYEQYF
TRBV7-9,once,TRBJ2-1,.,TGTGCCAGCAGCCCGACAGAGAACTACAATGAGCAGTTCTTC,CASSPTENYNEQFF
TRBV27,.,TRBJ1-1,.,TGTGCCAGCAGTTTCAGCAGGGCCACTGAAGCTTTCTTT,CASSFSRATEAFF
TRBV4-2,.,TRBJ2-7,TRBD2,TGTGCCAGCAGCCAGGGACTAGGCTTCTCCTACGAGCAGTACTTC,CASSQGLGFSYEQYF
TRBV25-1,.,TRBJ1-1,TRBD1,TGTGCCAGCAGGCAGACAGGGGAAGGCACTGAAGCTTTCTTT,CASRQTGEGTEAFF
TRBV30,.,TRBJ1-2,.,TGTGCCTGGAGTGGGCTCGGGCAGGGAGGCTATGGCTACACCTTC,CAWSGLGQGGYGYTF
TRBV6-2/TRBV6-3,.,TRBJ1-4,.,TGTGCCAGCAGTGACCCCGGGACAGAAAAACTGTTTTTT,CASSDPGTEKLFF
TRBV4-2,.,TRBJ2-5,.,TGTGCCAGCAGCCAACATCTCGAGGAGACCCAGTACTTC,CASSQHLEETQYF
TRBV9,.,TRBJ1-4,.,TGTGCCAGCAGCGTAGATGGGGGCCCGGAATCGCAACTGTTTTTT,CASSVDGGPESQLFF
TRBV30,.,TRBJ2-7,.,TGTGCCTGGAGTGTAAGCACCGAGCAGTACTTC,CAWSVSTEQYF
TRBV5-4,few,TRBJ1-5,.,TGTGCCAGCAGCTTGGACGGTTACAATCAGCCCCAGCATTTT,CASSLDGYNQPQHF
TRBV6-5,.,TRBJ2-7,TRBD1,TGTGCCAGCAGACAGGGGGGTACCTACGAGCAGTACTTC,CASRQGGTYEQYF
TRBV9,.,TRBJ2-1,TRBD2,TGTGCCAGCAGCGTAGTTGGGACTAGGGGAAATGAGCAGTTCTTC,CASSVVGTRGNEQFF
TRBV9,.,TRBJ1-1,.,TGTGCCAGCAGCGTAAGTCAGGGTGGTGCTGAAGCTTTCTTT,CASSVSQGGAEAFF
TRBV4-3,.,TRBJ2-1,TRBD2,TGCGCCAGCAGCCTAATAGCGGGGCGGGATGAGCAGTTCTTC,CASSLIAGRDEQFF
TRBV19,few,TRBJ1-5,.,TGTGCCAGTAGTATCGGAAACGGGCGAGAGGGGCCCCAGCATTTT,CASSIGNGREGPQHF
TRBV6-1,.,TRBJ1-6,TRBD1,TGTGCCAGCAGCAACGGACAGGATAATTCACCCCTCCACTTT,CASSNGQDNSPLHF
TRBV19,.,TRBJ1-1,TRBD1,TGTGCCAGTAGTGCCCCGGACAGGCCGAACACTGAAGCTTTCTTT,CASSAPDRPNTEAFF
TRBV30,.,TRBJ1-4,.,TGTGCCTGGAGTGGCAGATATACAACTAATGAAAAACTGTTTTTT,CAWSGRYTTNEKLFF
TRBV25-1,.,TRBJ2-1,.,TGTGCCAGCAGTGGCGGGGCGAGCCGGGACAGACCCAATGAGCAGTTCTTC,CASSGGASRDRPNEQFF
TRBV29-1,.,TRBJ2-7,.,TGCAGCGTCGGCGTTAAGGGGACAACCTACGAGCAGTACTTC,CSVGVKGTTYEQYF
TRBV7-9,once,TRBJ2-3,TRBD2,TGTGCCAGCAGCCCCCTGACTAGCGGGGGGGCGGATACGCAGTATTTT,CASSPLTSGGADTQYF
TRBV28,.,TRBJ1-2,.,TGTGCCAGCAGACCTATAACCGGGTCCCTCAGAGACTACACCTTC,CASRPITGSLRDYTF
TRBV4-1,.,TRBJ2-3,TRBD1,TGCGCCAGCAGCACGGGACAGGGAAACACAGATACGCAGTATTTT,CASSTGQGNTDTQYF
TRBV7-6,.,TRBJ1-3,.,TGTGCCAGCAGCGCATCCGACAGCTCTGGAAACACCATATATTTT,CASSASDSSGNTIYF
TRBV30,.,TRBJ1-6,TRBD1,TGTGCCTGGAGGCAGGGGGTATCCTATAATTCACCCCTCCACTTT,CAWRQGVSYNSPLHF
TRBV6-5,.,TRBJ1-1,TRBD1,TGTGCCAGCAGTCAGGGGGGCAACACTGAAGCTTTCTTT,CASSQGGNTEAFF
TRBV3-1/TRBV3-2,.,TRBJ1-1,.,TGTGCCAGCAGCCAAAAGAGAGCGAACACTGAAGCTTTCTTT,CASSQKRANTEAFF
TRBV19,.,TRBJ2-1,.,TGTGCCAGTAGTACGCAGGGAGGTTTCAATGAGCAGTTCTTC,CASSTQGGFNEQFF
TRBV3-1/TRBV3-2,.,TRBJ1-2,TRBD1,TGTGCCAGCAGCCGAGGGACAGACCACACTAGGGGCTACACCTTC,CASSRGTDHTRGYTF
TRBV19,.,TRBJ1-1,.,TGTGCCAGTAGTATAGCGGGGTCTCAAGCTTTCTTT,CASSIAGSQAFF
TRBV30,.,TRBJ1-4,TRBD1,TGTGCCTGGGGCTACGGACAGGGGCACGAAAAACTGTTTTTT,CAWGYGQGHEKLFF
TRBV4-3,.,TRBJ1-6,.,TGCGCCAGCAGCCAAGTCCGGCGGTATAATTCACCCCTCCACTTT,CASSQVRRYNSPLHF
TRBV7-9,.,TRBJ1-2,.,TGTGCCAGCAGCTTAGATTCCCCCAGCTACACCTTC,CASSLDSPSYTF
TRBV3-1/TRBV3-2,.,TRBJ1-2,.,TGTGCCAGCAGCCAGTTAAGGGGGACGAGCGGCTACACCTTC,CASSQLRGTSGYTF
TRBV3-1/TRBV3-2,.,TRBJ1-5,TRBD1,TGTGCCAGCAGCCCGAGCTGGACAGGGAAGGACCAGCCCCAGCATTTT,CASSPSWTGKDQPQHF
TRBV4-3,few,TRBJ1-5,.,TGCGCCAGCAGCCAAGAACCACGGGGACAGCCCCAGCATTTT,CASSQEPRGQPQHF
TRBV10-3,.,TRBJ1-3,.,TGTGCCATCAGGGGGGGCTCTGGAAACACCATATATTTT,CAIRGGSGNTIYF
TRBV7-7,.,TRBJ1-1,.,TGTGCCAGCAGCCCACAGGGCTTGAACACTGAAGCTTTCTTT,CASSPQGLNTEAFF
TRBV5-5,.,TRBJ2-5,.,TGTGCCAGCAGCTTGCAGCTAACCGGCGGGAAGATAGGCGAGACCCAGTACTTC,CASSLQLTGGKIGETQYF
TRBV7-9,.,TRBJ1-1,.,TGTGCCAGCAGCTTAGCGATGGGAGGAGGGAACACTGAAGCTTTCTTT,CASSLAMGGGNTEAFF
TRBV2,.,TRBJ2-3,TRBD2,TGTGCCAGCAAGGGCGGGGGGGCCTTTGGCGGCACAGATACGCAGTATTTT,CASKGGGAFGGTDTQYF
TRBV6-1,.,TRBJ1-5,.,TGTGCCAGCAGTGAGGGGGCTACTCAGCCCCAGCATTTT,CASSEGATQPQHF
TRBV19,.,TRBJ2-3,.,TGTGCCAGTAGCGCGGCCGTCGATACGCAGTATTTT,CASSAAVDTQYF
TRBV5-1,.,TRBJ1-1,.,TGCGCCAGCAGCTTGGGGCGGGGGGAACGCACTGAAGCTTTCTTT,CASSLGRGERTEAFF
TRBV7-2,few,TRBJ2-3,TRBD2,TGTGCCAGCAGCTTAGCGAGGACTAGCCCTCAACCTCAGTATTTT,CASSLARTSPQPQYF
TRBV7-3,.,TRBJ1-1,TRBD1,TGTGCCAGCAGCCTCGGGACAGCGAACACTGAAGCTTTCTTT,CASSLGTANTEAFF
TRBV19,few,TRBJ2-7,.,TGTGCCAGTAGTAGGGGAGGTTACGAGCAGTACTTC,CASSRGGYEQYF
TRBV6-2/TRBV6-3,.,TRBJ2-7,.,TGTGCCAGCAGTTACTCGAACAGGGTCAACGAGCAGTACTTC,CASSYSNRVNEQYF
TRBV6-1,.,TRBJ2-7,.,TGTGCCAGCAGTGAAGGTAGGAAAGGACAGACCTACGAGCAGTACTTC,CASSEGRKGQTYEQYF
TRBV5-6,.,TRBJ2-1,.,TGTGCCAGCAGCTTGCATGGGGAAATGGGTAACAGGGACAATGAGCAGTTCTTC,CASSLHGEMGNRDNEQFF
TRBV6-1,.,TRBJ1-1,.,TGTGCCAGCAGTGAACGGCGGGGAGACACTGAAGCTTTCTTT,CASSERRGDTEAFF
TRBV5-6,.,TRBJ2-5,TRBD2,TGTGCCAGCAGCTTGACTAGCGGGGGGGCTGGAGAGACCCAGTACTTC,CASSLTSGGAGETQYF